The 31 T cell receptor beta chains in this list originate from one sample, sequenced in a study of cytomegalovirus exposure and HLA in healthy donors. With 60 Vbeta and 13 Jbeta primers, the PCR was carried out. The table came from immunoSEQ multiplex PCR; TCRdb's copy has only in-frame clones and leaves some out. In the table there are roughly 140,000 clones, around 74% of which are singletons. Sequencing was done on a sample of PBMCs. These receptor sequences come from a man aged 50 or older in good health and CMV-seropositive.

The V and J genes are TRBV5-1 and TRBJ2-2, with D perhaps matching TRBD2 (6 bases). Trimming pared 0 bases from V and 4 bases from J, leaving 16 bases between. Germline loops: CDR1 SGHRS, CDR2 YFSETQ. The CDR3 runs 17 residues. The CDR3 region is CASSLAEIAVVTGELFF. The DNA of the CDR3 is TGCGCCAGCAGCTTGGCCGAAATAGCGGTTGTCACCGGGGAGCTGTTTTTT.

The DNA of the CDR3 is TGCGCCAGCACCAGTACTAGCGGGCCCCCGAATGAGCAGTTCTTC. Translated, it gives CASTSTSGPPNEQFF. The genes are TRBV10-2 and TRBJ2-1; 9 positions match TRBD2. The CDR3 length is 15 residues. The germline CDR1 and CDR2 sequences are WSHSY and SAAADI. The trim removed 7 bases at V and 7 bases at J, leaving 11 bases unmatched.

The CDR3 loop is CASTREGGNEKLFF. In DNA, the CDR3 is TGTGCCAGCACCCGGGAGGGGGGAAATGAAAAACTGTTTTTT. The V call is TRBV5-4, the J call TRBJ1-4, with D possibly matching TRBD1 (6 bases). Germline V gene lookup returns CDR1 SGHNT and CDR2 YYREEE (reference sequence). The CDR3 length is 14 residues. The ends were cut back, 6 bases at V and 5 bases at J, with 14 bases in the middle.

The gene calls are TRBV28 and TRBJ1-5; D possibly corresponds to TRBD1 (6 bases). Germline-derived CDR1 and CDR2 are MDHEN and SYDVKM. V was clipped by 6 bases and J by 6 bases, with 21 bases between them. The CDR3 runs to 16 residues. CDR3 residues: CASRKNREGMVQPQHF. The CDR3 coding sequence is TGTGCCAGCAGAAAAAACAGGGAGGGGATGGTTCAGCCCCAGCATTTT.

The rearrangement uses TRBV5-5 and TRBJ2-5, with TRBD1 matching over 10 bases. CDR3 length equals 16 residues. V lost 3 bases to trimming and J lost 4 bases; unmatched junction nucleotides: 9. In germline, CDR1 is SGHKS, CDR2 YYEKEE (reference sequence). Here the CDR3 reads CASSWGDRGRIETQYF. The CDR3 DNA reads as TGTGCCAGCAGCTGGGGGGACAGGGGCAGGATAGAGACCCAGTACTTC. Full variable domain (rest looked up from reference TRBV5-5 and TRBJ2-5): DAGVTQSPTHLIKTRGQQVTLRCSPISGHKSVSWYQQVLGQGPQFIFQYYEKEERGRGNFPDRFSARQFPNYSSELNVNALLLGDSALYLCASSWGDRGRIETQYFGPGTRLLVL.

The chain links TRBV2 to TRBJ2-3, with D possibly being TRBD2 (5 bases). V was pared by 6 bases and J by 2 bases, with 6 bases between. CDR3 length: 12 amino acids. Germline CDR1 is SNHLY and CDR2 is FYNNEI. This CDR3 reads CASREDTDTQYF. The CDR3, as DNA: TGTGCCAGCAGGGAGGACACAGATACGCAGTATTTT.

This CDR3 is CASSPTGGQETQYF. CDR3 coding DNA: TGCGCCAGCAGCCCAACAGGGGGCCAAGAGACCCAGTACTTC. The gene calls are TRBV5-1 and TRBJ2-5; TRBD1 aligns across 8 bases. This CDR3 comprises 14 residues. Trimming took 4 bases from V and 1 from J; bases not matched to a gene: 3. Germline assignment: CDR1 SGHRS and CDR2 YFSETQ.

The CDR3 is CASSLYGQGAPGYGYTF. The CDR3 DNA reads TGTGCCAGCAGTTTATACGGACAGGGGGCGCCAGGATATGGCTACACCTTC. The chain carries TRBV27 and TRBJ1-2; the match to TRBD1 covers 11 bases. CDR1 is MNHEY and CDR2 is SMNVEV in the germline V gene (reference sequence). V shed 1 base and J 5 bases; nucleotides not matched to a gene: 9. This CDR3 contains 17 residues.

This clone occurred once. The J gene is TRBJ1-5, the V gene TRBV10-1; 9 bases map to TRBD1. The ends lost 5 bases at V and 3 bases at J; junction bases unmatched: 8. Per the germline V gene, CDR1 is WNHNN and CDR2 is SYGVQD (reference sequence). This CDR3 has 16 residues. The CDR3 sequence is CASSYHGTGSNQPQHF. For the CDR3, the DNA is TGCGCCAGCAGTTATCACGGGACAGGGTCCAATCAGCCCCAGCATTTT.

The chain couples TRBV15 to TRBJ2-1, with 11 bases that match TRBD2. This CDR3 spans 15 amino acids. Per germline, CDR1 LNHNV and CDR2 YYDKDF (reference sequence). Trimming removed 4 bases from V and 10 bases from J; junction bases left unmatched: 9. The CDR3 spells CATSTRLAGSEEQFF. The CDR3 DNA follows: TGTGCCACCAGCACCCGACTAGCGGGATCTGAGGAGCAGTTCTTC. The variable domain in full, with the rest retrieved from reference TRBV15 and TRBJ2-1, is DAMVIQNPRYQVTQFGKPVTLSCSQTLNHNVMYWYQQKSSQAPKLLFHYYDKDFNNEADTPDNFQSRRPNTSFCFLDIRSPGLGDTAMYLCATSTRLAGSEEQFFGPGTRLTVL.

The chain couples TRBV6-1 to TRBJ1-5; TRBD1 might be the D (5 bases). Germline V gives CDR1 MNHNS, CDR2 SASEGT. There are 14 residues in the CDR3. V dropped 4 bases and J dropped 1 base, with 8 bases sitting between them. CDR3 DNA: TGTGCCAGCAGTGTAGGGGCGAGCAATCAGCCCCAGCATTTT. Translated: CASSVGASNQPQHF.

This chain joins TRBV15 and TRBJ2-7; possible D gene TRBD1, 6 bases. Germline V gene data show CDR1 as LNHNV and CDR2 as YYDKDF (reference sequence). The CDR3 contains 20 residues. V was shortened by 0 bases and J by 4 bases, with 28 bases between the two germline ends. The CDR3: CATSREGAGAPLDRNYEQYF. The CDR3 DNA is TGTGCCACCAGCAGAGAGGGGGCAGGGGCCCCCCTGGATCGAAATTACGAGCAGTACTTC.

This rearrangement joins TRBV10-3 to TRBJ1-2, with 12 bases aligning to TRBD1. The V gene's germline CDR1 is ENHRY and CDR2 SYGVKD. The junction had 8 bases not matched to a gene; V was cut back by 3 bases and J by 12 bases. There are 14 residues in the CDR3. In DNA form, the CDR3 reads TGTGCCATCAGTGACCTTCCGGGACAGGGGGCAGACACCTTC. Translated, it gives CAISDLPGQGADTF.

The chain links TRBV2 to TRBJ2-7; 9 nucleotides align to TRBD1. CDR3 length: 13 residues. CDR1 SNHLY and CDR2 FYNNEI come from the germline V gene. V lost 10 bases and J lost 3; bases outside the gene matches: 7. The CDR3 region is CAISRDRVYEQYF. The CDR3 DNA sequence: TGTGCCATCTCCCGGGACAGGGTCTACGAGCAGTACTTC. Based on the CDR3 plus reference TRBV2 and TRBJ2-7, the full variable domain is EPEVTQTPSHQVTQMGQEVILRCVPISNHLYFYWYRQILGQKVEFLVSFYNNEISEKSEIFDDQFSVERPDGSNFTLKIRSTKLEDSAMYFCAISRDRVYEQYFGPGTRLTVT.

As to this clone: Distinct nucleotide sequences in the sample also encode this CDR3. The J gene is TRBJ2-3, the V gene TRBV5-1; the D is unclear. V gave up 2 bases and J gave up 0 bases, with 10 bases separating them. This CDR3 is 15 amino acids long. CDR1 and CDR2 from the germline V gene are SGHRS and YFSETQ. CDR3 DNA: TGCGCCAGCAGCTTCGGCGGCCTTAGCACAGATACGCAGTATTTT. Translated: CASSFGGLSTDTQYF.

V usage is TRBV9 and J usage is TRBJ2-1; D uncertain. V gave up 3 bases and J gave up 0 bases, with 7 bases separating them. Germline V gene data show CDR1 as SGDLS and CDR2 as YYNGEE. This CDR3 contains 14 residues. CDR3 nucleotide sequence: TGTGCCAGCAGCGCGATGAGCTCCTACAATGAGCAGTTCTTC. The encoded protein is CASSAMSSYNEQFF. Combining the CDR3 with reference TRBV9 and TRBJ2-1 gives the whole variable domain DSGVTQTPKHLITATGQRVTLRCSPRSGDLSVYWYQQSLDQGLQFLIQYYNGEERAKGNILERFSAQQFPDLHSELNLSSLELGDSALYFCASSAMSSYNEQFFGPGTRLTVL.

This sequence joins TRBV29-1 and TRBJ2-7; 11 bases fit TRBD2. Germline V gives CDR1 SQVTM, CDR2 ANQGSEA. The CDR3 contains 14 residues. The V and J ends lost 7 bases and 6 bases, in that order; junction bases with no gene match: 11. CDR3 residues: CSALAGGLDGEQYF. The CDR3 bases are TGCAGCGCCCTAGCGGGAGGCTTAGATGGCGAGCAGTACTTC.

This clone was observed a single time. The chain has TRBV29-1 and TRBJ2-3, with 10 bases aligning to TRBD2. The germline V gene has CDR1 SQVTM and CDR2 ANQGSEA. The CDR3 has 17 residues. The V gene end was trimmed by 7 bases and the J gene end by 4 bases; junction bases not matched to a gene: 17. CDR3 nucleotide sequence: TGCAGCGCTACACCTGCTAGCGGGAGAGGATCCGCAGATACGCAGTATTTT. Its translation: CSATPASGRGSADTQYF.

This sequence joins TRBV7-2 and TRBJ2-3; D gene ambiguous. Deletions cut 1 base from V and 5 bases from J, with 7 bases between. Germline V gene data show CDR1 as SGHTA and CDR2 as FQGNSA. The CDR3 is made up of 13 amino acids. The CDR3 spells CASSLELVDTQYF. In nucleotides, the CDR3 is TGTGCCAGCAGCTTAGAGCTTGTAGATACGCAGTATTTT.

The V and J genes are TRBV7-9 and TRBJ2-5, with 12 bases lining up with TRBD1. The V segment lost 4 bases and the J segment 4 bases; nucleotides outside the gene matches: 4. The CDR3 loop spans 15 amino acids. Germline CDR1 is SEHNR and CDR2 is FQNEAQ (reference sequence). The CDR3 reads CASSSGTGGLETQYF. In DNA, the CDR3 is TGTGCCAGCAGCTCCGGGACAGGGGGCCTAGAGACCCAGTACTTC.

The V gene is TRBV27, the J gene TRBJ2-6; unclear D gene. Per the germline V gene, CDR1 is MNHEY and CDR2 is SMNVEV (reference sequence). The CDR3 covers 16 residues. V was trimmed by 2 bases and J by 2 bases, leaving 10 bases between them. The CDR3 DNA sequence: TGTGCCAGCAGTTTACGGGTGGGTGCTGGGGCCAACGTCCTGACTTTC. This gives the protein CASSLRVGAGANVLTF.

V gene TRBV10-3 combines with J gene TRBJ1-2; TRBD1 aligns across 10 bases. CDR3 length equals 13 residues. Losses at the gene ends were 4 bases for V and 6 bases for J; bases not matched to a gene: 2. Germline CDR1 is ENHRY and CDR2 is SYGVKD. CDR3 sequence: CAISGQGADGYTF. The CDR3 DNA sequence: TGTGCCATCAGTGGACAGGGGGCGGATGGCTACACCTTC.

This sequence joins TRBV5-4 and TRBJ2-5; TRBD1 is a possible D gene (6 bases). Trimming pared 4 bases from V and 4 bases from J, leaving 14 bases between. This CDR3 has 14 amino acids. The germline V gene has CDR1 SGHNT and CDR2 YYREEE (reference sequence). The CDR3 coding sequence is TGTGCCAGCAGCCCCCCAGGGGTAGGAGAGACCCAGTACTTC. Translated: CASSPPGVGETQYF.

V and J are TRBV19 and TRBJ1-1; D ambiguous. CDR1 is LNHDA and CDR2 is SQIVND in the germline V gene (reference sequence). The V end was cut by 6 bases, the J end by 3 bases, with 14 bases between. This CDR3 comprises 14 residues. CDR3 sequence reads: CASRVGGLDTEAFF. In DNA, the CDR3 is TGTGCCAGTAGGGTCGGAGGTTTGGACACTGAAGCTTTCTTT. Variable domain in full (rest from reference TRBV19 and TRBJ1-1): DGGITQSPKYLFRKEGQNVTLSCEQNLNHDAMYWYRQDPGQGLRLIYYSQIVNDFQKGDIAEGYSVSREKKESFPLTVTSAQKNPTAFYLCASRVGGLDTEAFFGQGTRLTVV.

The chain links TRBV28 to TRBJ2-5; a possible D gene is TRBD1 (6 bases). With 10 bases removed from V and 3 bases from J, the gap between germline ends came to 12 bases. Germline CDR1 MDHEN, CDR2 SYDVKM. The CDR3 spans 12 residues. The CDR3 protein is CATSGVKETQYF. CDR3 coding DNA: TGTGCCACCTCAGGGGTCAAAGAGACCCAGTACTTC.

In nucleotides, the CDR3 is TGTGCCAGTGTTCGGGAGTCGGTGGAGACCCAGTACTTC. Encoded protein: CASVRESVETQYF. The rearrangement joins TRBV2 to TRBJ2-5, with a weak D call TRBD2 (6 bases). The V gene lost 9 bases and the J gene lost 5 bases, with 16 bases spanning the gap. Germline V lookup: CDR1 SNHLY, CDR2 FYNNEI. The CDR3 contains 13 residues.

The chain couples TRBV28 to TRBJ1-5; D perhaps matches TRBD1 (6 bases). V lost 6 bases to trimming and J lost 2 bases, with 14 bases between them. The CDR3 covers 15 residues. Germline V CDR1 and CDR2: MDHEN, SYDVKM. CDR3 DNA: TGTGCCAGCAGCCACTCGACAGGAGGCAATCAGCCCCAGCATTTT. Its translation: CASSHSTGGNQPQHF.

This chain connects TRBV20-1 to TRBJ2-5; unclear D gene. CDR3 length: 10 amino acids. CDR1 and CDR2 from the germline V gene are DFQATT and SNEGSKA (reference sequence). V lost 0 bases and J 11 bases, leaving 7 bases between the germline ends. Here the CDR3 reads CSARDERQYF. The CDR3, as DNA: TGCAGTGCTAGAGATGAGCGACAGTACTTC.

This chain connects TRBV9 to TRBJ2-1; D not certain. The V end lost 0 bases, the J end lost 0 bases, and 4 bases lay between the germline ends. The CDR3 has 14 amino acids. Germline assignment: CDR1 SGDLS and CDR2 YYNGEE. CDR3 loop: CASSVAGSYNEQFF. CDR3 coding DNA: TGTGCCAGCAGCGTAGCGGGCTCCTACAATGAGCAGTTCTTC.

The CDR3 bases are TGCGCCAGCAGCTTGGAGGCAGGGGTTGGTGAAGCTTTCTTT. This translates into CASSLEAGVGEAFF. The chain has TRBV5-1 and TRBJ1-1; tentatively, D is TRBD1 (6 bases). The CDR3 contains 14 residues. The V gene's germline CDR1 is SGHRS and CDR2 YFSETQ. V lost 0 bases, J lost 7 bases, and 13 bases lay in between.

Regarding this clone: The junction does not match germline at one end; this may be a read error. The chain joins TRBV7-7 to TRBJ2-7, with TRBD2 identical over 7 bases. The CDR3 totals 11 residues. The germline gives CDR1 SSHAT, CDR2 FNYEAQ (reference sequence). The CDR3 is CASSSGGRVYF. In DNA, the CDR3 is TGTGCTAGCAGCTCCGGAGGGAGGGTCTACTTC.